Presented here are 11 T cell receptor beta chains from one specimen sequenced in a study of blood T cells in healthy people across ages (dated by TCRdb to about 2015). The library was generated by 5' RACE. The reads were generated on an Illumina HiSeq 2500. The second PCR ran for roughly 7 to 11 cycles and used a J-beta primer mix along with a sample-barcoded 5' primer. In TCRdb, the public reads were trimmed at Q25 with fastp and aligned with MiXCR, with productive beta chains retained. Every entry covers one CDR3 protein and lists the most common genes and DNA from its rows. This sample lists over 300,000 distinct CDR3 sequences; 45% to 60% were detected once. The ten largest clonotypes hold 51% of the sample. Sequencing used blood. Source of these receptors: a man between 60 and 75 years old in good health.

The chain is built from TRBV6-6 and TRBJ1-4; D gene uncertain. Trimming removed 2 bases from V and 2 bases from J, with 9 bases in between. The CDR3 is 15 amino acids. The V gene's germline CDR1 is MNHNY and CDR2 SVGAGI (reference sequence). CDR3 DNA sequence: TGTGCCAGCAGTTACCCCCGGTCTACTAATGAAAAACTGTTTTTT. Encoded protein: CASSYPRSTNEKLFF.

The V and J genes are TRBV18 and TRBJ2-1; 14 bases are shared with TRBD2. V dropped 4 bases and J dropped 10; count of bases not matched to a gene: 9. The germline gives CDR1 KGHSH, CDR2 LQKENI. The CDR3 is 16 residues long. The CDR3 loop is CASSLPGTSGSREQFF. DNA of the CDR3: TGTGCCAGCTCACTTCCCGGGACTAGCGGGAGTAGGGAGCAGTTCTTC.

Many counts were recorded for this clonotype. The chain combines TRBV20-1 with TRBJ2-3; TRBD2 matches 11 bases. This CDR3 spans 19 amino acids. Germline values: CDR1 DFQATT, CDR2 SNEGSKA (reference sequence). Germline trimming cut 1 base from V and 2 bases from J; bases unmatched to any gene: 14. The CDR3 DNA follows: TGCAGTGCTAGAGGCGATGGGACTAGCGGAGGGGGGAACACAGATACGCAGTATTTT. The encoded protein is CSARGDGTSGGGNTDTQYF.

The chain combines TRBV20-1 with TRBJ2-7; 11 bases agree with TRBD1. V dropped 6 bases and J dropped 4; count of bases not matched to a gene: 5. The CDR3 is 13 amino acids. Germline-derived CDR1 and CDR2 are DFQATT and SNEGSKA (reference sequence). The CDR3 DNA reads TGCAGTGCACTTGGACAGGGGGCGTACGAGCAGTACTTC. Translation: CSALGQGAYEQYF.

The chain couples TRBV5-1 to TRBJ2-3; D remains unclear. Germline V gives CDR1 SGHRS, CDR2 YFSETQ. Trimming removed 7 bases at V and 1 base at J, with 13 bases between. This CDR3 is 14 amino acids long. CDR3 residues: CASGPSSGTDTQYF. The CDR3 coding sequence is TGCGCCAGCGGCCCAAGTTCGGGCACAGATACGCAGTATTTT.

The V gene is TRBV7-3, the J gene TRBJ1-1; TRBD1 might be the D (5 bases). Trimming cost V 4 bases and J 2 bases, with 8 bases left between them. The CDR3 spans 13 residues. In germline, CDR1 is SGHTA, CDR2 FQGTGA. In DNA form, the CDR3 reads TGTGCCAGCAGCTGCAGGGTCAACACTGAAGCTTTCTTT. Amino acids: CASSCRVNTEAFF.

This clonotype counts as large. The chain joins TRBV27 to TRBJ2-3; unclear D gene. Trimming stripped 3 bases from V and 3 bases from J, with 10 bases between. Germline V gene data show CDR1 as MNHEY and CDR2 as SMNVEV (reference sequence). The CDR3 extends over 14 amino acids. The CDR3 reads CASSLKAATDTQYF. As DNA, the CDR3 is TGTGCCAGCAGTTTGAAGGCAGCGACAGATACGCAGTATTTT.

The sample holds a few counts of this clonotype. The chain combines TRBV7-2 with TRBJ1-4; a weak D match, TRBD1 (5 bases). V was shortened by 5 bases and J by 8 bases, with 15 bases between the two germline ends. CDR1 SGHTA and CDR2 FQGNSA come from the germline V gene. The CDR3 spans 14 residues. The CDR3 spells CASSAGTGREKLFF. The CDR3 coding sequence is TGTGCCAGCAGCGCCGGGACCGGGAGGGAAAAACTGTTTTTT.

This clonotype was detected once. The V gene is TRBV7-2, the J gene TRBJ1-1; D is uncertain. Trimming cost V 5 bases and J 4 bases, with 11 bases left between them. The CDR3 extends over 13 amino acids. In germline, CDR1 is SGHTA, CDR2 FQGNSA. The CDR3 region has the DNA TGTGCCAGCAGCCTCGGATCGGGCACTGAAGCTTTCTTT. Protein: CASSLGSGTEAFF. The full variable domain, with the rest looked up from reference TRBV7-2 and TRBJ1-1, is GAGVSQSPSNKVTEKGKDVELRCDPISGHTALYWYRQSLGQGLEFLIYFQGNSAPDKSGLPSDRFSAERTGGSVSTLTIQRTQQEDSAVYLCASSLGSGTEAFFGQGTRLTVV.

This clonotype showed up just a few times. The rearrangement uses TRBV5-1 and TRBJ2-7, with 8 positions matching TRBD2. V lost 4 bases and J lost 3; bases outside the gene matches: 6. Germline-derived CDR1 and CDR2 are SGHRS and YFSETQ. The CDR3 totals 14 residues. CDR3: CASSLAGGDYEQYF. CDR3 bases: TGCGCCAGCAGCCTCGCCGGGGGGGACTACGAGCAGTACTTC.

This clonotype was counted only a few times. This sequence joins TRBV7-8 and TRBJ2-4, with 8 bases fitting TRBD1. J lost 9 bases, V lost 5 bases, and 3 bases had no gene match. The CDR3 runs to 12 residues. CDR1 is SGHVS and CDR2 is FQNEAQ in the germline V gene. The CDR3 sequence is CASSTTGGIQYF. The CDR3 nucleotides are TGTGCCAGCAGCACCACAGGGGGCATTCAGTACTTC.